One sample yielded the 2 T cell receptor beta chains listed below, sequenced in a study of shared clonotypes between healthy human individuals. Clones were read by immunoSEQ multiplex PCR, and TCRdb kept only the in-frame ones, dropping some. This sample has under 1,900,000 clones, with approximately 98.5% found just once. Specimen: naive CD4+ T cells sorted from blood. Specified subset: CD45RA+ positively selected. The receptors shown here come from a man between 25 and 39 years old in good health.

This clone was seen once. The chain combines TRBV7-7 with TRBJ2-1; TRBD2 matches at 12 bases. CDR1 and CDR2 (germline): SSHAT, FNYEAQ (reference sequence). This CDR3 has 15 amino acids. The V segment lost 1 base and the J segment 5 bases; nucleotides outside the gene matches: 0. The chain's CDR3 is CASSLGTSGDNEQFF. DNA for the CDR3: TGTGCCAGCAGCTTAGGGACTAGCGGGGACAATGAGCAGTTCTTC.

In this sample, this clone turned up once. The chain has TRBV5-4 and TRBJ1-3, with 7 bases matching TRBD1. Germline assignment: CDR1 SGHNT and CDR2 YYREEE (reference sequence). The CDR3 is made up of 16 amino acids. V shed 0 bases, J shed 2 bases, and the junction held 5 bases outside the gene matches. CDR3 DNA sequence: TGTGCCAGCAGCTTGGAGGGACAGTTCGCTGGAAACACCATATATTTT. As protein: CASSLEGQFAGNTIYF.